The clone carrying this T cell receptor (beta chain) was observed a handful of times. No antigen is known for it. The CDR3 consists of 16 residues. Assay used: immunoSEQ multiplex PCR; TCRdb lists only in-frame clones, some missing. This sample has about 1.4 million clones, with roughly 97% found just once. The source of the sample is a study of shared clonotypes between healthy human individuals. Study-level results: The authors sampled blood alone, and tissue repertoires likely differ. Compared with memory subsets, naive subsets generally had larger estimated richness.

Healthy HIV-negative adults with no recent acute infections or vaccinations were recruited as donors. It was into CD45RA+ naive and CD45RA-negative memory subsets that the CD4+ cells were split. J is TRBJ1-2 and V is TRBV21-1; the table's TRBD1 call for D was not verified on the DNA. TRBV21-1 represents a pseudogene. The sequence came from a man aged 25-45 years in good health. Source material: naive CD4+ T cells sorted from blood. Subset: CD45RA+ positively selected. CDR3: CASSKAHHRVPCGYTF. In DNA, the CDR3 is TGTGCCAGCAGCAAAGCCCACCACAGGGTACCCTGTGGCTACACCTTC.